The sequence of this TCR beta chain was determined in a study of brain T cells in children with intractable seizures. V lost 5 bases and J 0 bases, leaving 8 bases between the germline ends. The CDR3 is made up of 13 amino acids. The germline CDR1 and CDR2 sequences are SEHNR and FQNEAQ (reference sequence). Generated by immunoSEQ multiplex PCR, the TCRdb table keeps only in-frame clones and is missing some. This table holds hundreds of thousands of clones, over 90% found once. The time point was: blood from clinic visit 5 months post-surgery; TSC patient then seizure free. In the case of this clone: The same CDR3 also results from other DNA sequences found in this sample.

The specimen comprised peripheral blood, sampled approximately 5 months after surgery. This TCR was recovered from a boy younger than two with tuberous sclerosis and intractable seizures. The genes are TRBV7-9 and TRBJ2-7; tentative D call: TRBD2 (6 bases). CDR3 nucleotide sequence: TGTGCCAGCAGCCCGACTAGCTCCTACGAGCAGTACTTC. It translates to CASSPTSSYEQYF.